Described below is a single TCR beta chain sequence and its context. These data come from a study of T cell changes during pregnancy in multiple sclerosis. With 4 bases removed from V and 5 bases from J, the gap between germline ends came to 18 bases. Looked up from germline, CDR1 is SGHNT and CDR2 is YYREEE (reference sequence). The CDR3 loop spans 15 amino acids. Repertoires were generated with immunoSEQ multiplex PCR, while TCRdb's copy carries only in-frame clones and drops some. The profile covers some 87,000 clones, with 85% to 95% appearing a single time and 2.6% taken by the ten largest. The rearrangement links TRBV5-4 to TRBJ2-5, with D possibly being TRBD2 (6 bases). This clonotype originated in a female donor with multiple sclerosis, enrolled in a pregnancy study. The sequences come from peripheral blood, collected in the first trimester of pregnancy. The CDR3 is CASSPGPPGRETQYF. In nucleotides, the CDR3 is TGTGCCAGCAGCCCCGGACCCCCTGGGAGGGAGACCCAGTACTTC.